Listed here are 16 T cell receptor beta chains from one sample, sequenced in a study of a mutant IDH1 vaccine in newly diagnosed glioma. TCRdb's table, derived via immunoSEQ multiplex PCR, lists solely in-frame clones and lacks some. The sample carries roughly 99,000 clones, 80% to 90% recorded once. Indicated time point: baseline, week 1 (first vaccination visit). As to treatment: pre-vaccination baseline after standard-of-care therapy. The sequences come from PBMCs, collected from a glioma patient treated with radiotherapy, temozolomide or both. The receptor source for this set is a woman between 45 and 65 years old with glioma.

The V and J genes are TRBV7-2 and TRBJ2-5; 11 nucleotides line up with TRBD2. With 5 bases clipped from V and 3 bases from J, the junction kept 8 bases outside the gene matches. The CDR3 is 16 residues long. In germline, CDR1 is SGHTA, CDR2 FQGNSA. CDR3 bases: TGTGCCAGCAGCCGCCGTAGCGGGAGGGACGAAGAGACCCAGTACTTC. Its protein is CASSRRSGRDEETQYF.

This chain uses TRBV7-2 with TRBJ2-7, with 11 bases fitting TRBD1. There are 14 residues in the CDR3. V dropped 6 bases and J dropped 3; count of bases not matched to a gene: 4. Germline V CDR1 and CDR2: SGHTA, FQGNSA. The CDR3 here is CASRAGQGGYEQYF. Here the CDR3 DNA reads TGTGCCAGCAGGGCGGGACAGGGGGGCTACGAGCAGTACTTC.

The chain combines TRBV28 with TRBJ1-6; D unresolved. Germline values: CDR1 MDHEN, CDR2 SYDVKM. Trimming cost V 10 bases and J 10 bases, with 17 bases left between them. This CDR3 has 13 amino acids. Here the CDR3 DNA reads TGTGCCATACAAGGCGGGGTAGGATCACCCCTCCACTTT. Residues: CAIQGGVGSPLHF.

This rearrangement joins TRBV7-3 to TRBJ2-2; D unclear. The CDR3 runs to 16 residues. CDR1 is SGHTA, CDR2 FQGTGA, per germline. V gave up 1 base and J gave up 2 bases, with 11 bases separating them. CDR3 loop: CASSLKAPINTGELFF. The CDR3 nucleotides read TGTGCCAGCAGCTTAAAGGCCCCGATTAACACCGGGGAGCTGTTTTTT.

The chain uses TRBV5-1 and TRBJ2-2, with 9 bases matching TRBD1. CDR3 length: 15 residues. Germline CDR1 and CDR2: SGHRS and YFSETQ. Germline trimming cut 5 bases from V and 6 bases from J; bases unmatched to any gene: 8. The CDR3, as DNA: TGCGCCAGCAGGTCCGGGACAGGGAGTCCCGGGGAGCTGTTTTTT. This sequence encodes CASRSGTGSPGELFF. Looking up the rest from reference TRBV5-1 and TRBJ2-2 gives the full variable domain: KAGVTQTPRYLIKTRGQQVTLSCSPISGHRSVSWYQQTPGQGLQFLFEYFSETQRNKGNFPGRFSGRQFSNSRSEMNVSTLELGDSALYLCASRSGTGSPGELFFGEGSRLTVL.

V gene TRBV10-3 combines with J gene TRBJ2-7, with TRBD2 matching 7 bases. This CDR3 spans 13 amino acids. Per the germline V gene, CDR1 is ENHRY and CDR2 is SYGVKD. Losses at the gene ends were 3 bases for V and 6 bases for J; bases not matched to a gene: 5. As DNA, the CDR3 is TGTGCCATCAGTGAAAGAGGGAGGGGCGAGCAGTACTTC. This translates into CAISERGRGEQYF.

CDR3 loop: CASSLPRGREETQYF. The CDR3 nucleotides read TGTGCCAGCAGTCTCCCCAGGGGGCGAGAAGAGACCCAGTACTTC. This rearrangement joins TRBV28 to TRBJ2-5; 8 bases line up with TRBD1. J was trimmed by 3 bases and V by 5 bases; bases with no gene match: 8. The CDR3 spans 15 residues. CDR1 and CDR2 (germline): MDHEN, SYDVKM.

The gene calls are TRBV4-1 and TRBJ1-1; D unclear. Trimming removed 2 bases at V and 1 base at J, with 14 bases between. There are 16 residues in the CDR3. CDR1 MGHRA and CDR2 YSYEKL come from the germline V gene. The CDR3 loop reads CASSQPPGWGNTEAFF. The CDR3 DNA reads TGCGCCAGCAGCCAACCACCCGGCTGGGGGAACACTGAAGCTTTCTTT.

V usage is TRBV5-1 and J usage is TRBJ2-1; a possible D gene is TRBD2 (5 bases). The CDR3 is 14 amino acids. Trimming took off 4 bases at V and 1 base at J, with 9 bases between the two ends. Germline CDR1 reads SGHRS; CDR2 reads YFSETQ. The CDR3 DNA follows: TGCGCCAGCAGCCCGGACTTTTCCTACAATGAGCAGTTCTTC. Amino acid sequence: CASSPDFSYNEQFF.

The V gene is TRBV5-1, the J gene TRBJ2-7, with TRBD2 as a possible D gene (5 bases). CDR3 length: 14 residues. Trimming shortened V by 4 bases and J by 3 bases, and 14 bases separated the two germline ends. The germline gives CDR1 SGHRS, CDR2 YFSETQ. The CDR3, as DNA: TGCGCCAGCAGCGCCGCGGAGGCCAGCTACGAGCAGTACTTC. Translated: CASSAAEASYEQYF.

The chain is built from TRBV5-1 and TRBJ2-5; D gene unclear. The V and J ends lost 0 bases and 3 bases respectively, with 6 bases between them. The CDR3 totals 13 residues. CDR1 and CDR2 (germline): SGHRS, YFSETQ. For the CDR3, the DNA is TGCGCCAGCAGCTTGGGACTGGAAGAGACCCAGTACTTC. Amino acid sequence: CASSLGLEETQYF.

The chain employs TRBV28 and TRBJ1-5; 8 nucleotides line up with TRBD1. Germline V gene data show CDR1 as MDHEN and CDR2 as SYDVKM. There are 15 residues in the CDR3. The V and J ends lost 8 bases and 6 bases, in that order; junction bases with no gene match: 12. The CDR3 DNA follows: TGTGCCAGCTCTGACAGGGGACCCCCGGGTCAGCCCCAGCATTTT. This translates into CASSDRGPPGQPQHF.

The gene calls are TRBV9 and TRBJ2-3; 14 positions match TRBD2. The CDR3 has 16 amino acids. CDR1 and CDR2 (germline): SGDLS, YYNGEE. Germline trimming cut 1 base from V and 7 bases from J; bases unmatched to any gene: 5. Here the CDR3 reads CASSVRGLAGEHTQYF. The CDR3 bases are TGTGCCAGCAGCGTAAGGGGACTAGCGGGAGAACATACGCAGTATTTT.

The chain recombines TRBV2 with TRBJ2-2; D gene uncertain. The germline V gene encodes CDR1 SNHLY and CDR2 FYNNEI. This CDR3 is built from 14 residues. The V end lost 3 bases, the J end lost 1 base, and 6 bases lay between the germline ends. The CDR3 region has the DNA TGTGCCAGCAGTGAGCGAGGGAACACCGGGGAGCTGTTTTTT. Translation: CASSERGNTGELFF. The full variable domain, its missing parts supplied by reference TRBV2 and TRBJ2-2, is EPEVTQTPSHQVTQMGQEVILRCVPISNHLYFYWYRQILGQKVEFLVSFYNNEISEKSEIFDDQFSVERPDGSNFTLKIRSTKLEDSAMYFCASSERGNTGELFFGEGSRLTVL.

This chain joins TRBV30 and TRBJ1-3; 7 bases are a match to TRBD1. Germline CDR1 is GTSNPN and CDR2 is SVGIG (reference sequence). V lost 0 bases and J lost 0; bases outside the gene matches: 8. This CDR3 contains 17 residues. The CDR3 is CAWSVRGTASSGNTIYF. In DNA form, the CDR3 reads TGTGCCTGGAGTGTACGGGGGACAGCCTCCTCTGGAAACACCATATATTTT.

This rearrangement joins TRBV4-2 to TRBJ2-2, with 13 bases fitting TRBD2. V shed 4 bases, J shed 1 base, and the junction held 12 bases outside the gene matches. The CDR3 sequence is 20 residues long. Germline CDR1 is LGHNA and CDR2 is YNFKEQ. CDR3: CASSRIGLAGAFENTGELFF. The DNA for the CDR3 is TGTGCCAGCAGCCGTATCGGACTAGCGGGAGCCTTCGAGAACACCGGGGAGCTGTTTTTT.